This TCR beta chain came from a study of shared clonotypes between healthy human individuals. This clone was picked up one time. The CDR3 is 16 amino acids. V lost 5 bases to trimming and J lost 5 bases; unmatched junction nucleotides: 12. Per the germline V gene, CDR1 is SGHAT and CDR2 is FQNNGV. Investigators divided CD4+ cells into CD45RA+ naive and CD45RA-negative memory subsets. The method was immunoSEQ multiplex PCR; TCRdb's version includes in-frame clones alone and lacks a portion of them. The repertoire consists of 2.3 million or so clones, with over 85% occurring once and the leading ten covering under 0.45%.

The chain couples TRBV11-2 to TRBJ2-1, with 7 positions matching TRBD2. The source material was naive CD4+ T cells from PBMCs. Subset indicated: CD45RA+ positively selected. The clonotype originates from a man aged 18 to 29 in good health. Some clones in this sample may be carry-over from other donors' samples. Here the CDR3 DNA reads TGTGCCAGCAGCCCTTGGTTGGGAGGGCCCCACAATGAGCAGTTCTTC. This encodes CASSPWLGGPHNEQFF.